These 20 T cell receptor beta chains share one sample of origin, sequenced in a study of Ad26.COV2.S vaccination and SARS-CoV-2 variants. Noted treatment: around 19 received Ad26.COV2.S at low or high dose, single or two shots; about five received placebo; per-sample allocation not given. All samples were drawn on day 63, counting from the first vaccine or placebo injection. Sequencing used immunoSEQ multiplex PCR; TCRdb keeps in-frame clones, though not all of them. The sample records some 330,000 clones, around 90% being singletons. Specimen: peripheral blood, collected in a trial of Ad26.COV2.S vaccine versus placebo. These receptors all stem from a person between 18 and 60 years old who received the Ad26.COV2.S COVID-19 vaccine or a placebo.

The V call is TRBV9, the J call TRBJ1-3; TRBD1 is a possible D gene (5 bases). The CDR3 loop spans 17 amino acids. The V end lost 1 base, the J end lost 2 bases, and 16 bases lay between the germline ends. Germline V gene data show CDR1 as SGDLS and CDR2 as YYNGEE. The CDR3 region is CASSVTGGGQPGNTIYF. CDR3 nucleotide sequence: TGTGCCAGCAGCGTAACCGGGGGTGGGCAGCCTGGAAACACCATATATTTT.

This chain links TRBV7-2 with TRBJ2-3; D gene uncertain. Trimming pared 2 bases from V and 4 bases from J, leaving 13 bases between. The CDR3 loop spans 15 amino acids. The V gene's germline CDR1 is SGHTA and CDR2 FQGNSA. The CDR3 region has the DNA TGTGCCAGCAGCTTAAGGCGGAACCCCCCAGATACGCAGTATTTT. This gives the protein CASSLRRNPPDTQYF.

This chain connects TRBV5-6 to TRBJ2-2; D may be TRBD1 (5 bases). V shed 3 bases and J shed 1 base, with 7 bases lying between them. Germline lookup yields CDR1 SGHDT and CDR2 YYEEEE. This CDR3 has 14 residues. The CDR3 DNA reads as TGTGCCAGCAGCTGGGGCGGGAACACCGGGGAGCTGTTTTTT. Translating it yields CASSWGGNTGELFF.

V gene TRBV28 combines with J gene TRBJ1-3; D perhaps matches TRBD1 (5 bases). Germline V gene sequence: CDR1 MDHEN, CDR2 SYDVKM. The CDR3 contains 15 residues. V was cut by 1 base and J by 7 bases, with 14 bases left in between. This CDR3 reads CASSLYEGIGNTIYF. CDR3 nucleotides: TGTGCCAGCAGTTTATACGAGGGGATCGGGAACACCATATATTTT. The entire variable domain, with the rest obtained from reference TRBV28 and TRBJ1-3, is as follows: DVKVTQSSRYLVKRTGEKVFLECVQDMDHENMFWYRQDPGLGLRLIYFSYDVKMKEKGDIPEGYSVSREKKERFSLILESASTNQTSMYLCASSLYEGIGNTIYFGEGSWLTVV.

This chain uses TRBV28 with TRBJ1-2, with 8 bases identical to TRBD1. Germline V CDR1 and CDR2: MDHEN, SYDVKM. The V gene end was trimmed by 5 bases and the J gene end by 5 bases; junction bases not matched to a gene: 13. This CDR3 comprises 16 residues. In DNA, the CDR3 is TGTGCCAGCAGTCCTGGGACAGGCGGGCCACTATATGGCTACACCTTC. This translates into CASSPGTGGPLYGYTF.

V is TRBV2 and J is TRBJ1-6, with D perhaps TRBD1 (5 bases). This CDR3 comprises 16 residues. CDR1 is SNHLY and CDR2 is FYNNEI in the germline V gene. V lost 7 bases and J lost 1, with 14 bases in between. For the CDR3, the DNA is TGTGCCAGCACATCCGGGGGAGAATCCTATAATTCACCCCTCCACTTT. Amino acids: CASTSGGESYNSPLHF.

V usage is TRBV5-1 and J usage is TRBJ1-2, with 7 bases matching TRBD1. The CDR3 contains 14 residues. V lost 4 bases, J lost 4 bases, and 7 bases stayed unmatched. Germline V lookup: CDR1 SGHRS, CDR2 YFSETQ. CDR3 protein: CASSPHGDSYGYTF. CDR3 nucleotides: TGCGCCAGCAGCCCGCATGGGGACAGCTATGGCTACACCTTC. The full variable domain, rest sourced from reference TRBV5-1 and TRBJ1-2, is KAGVTQTPRYLIKTRGQQVTLSCSPISGHRSVSWYQQTPGQGLQFLFEYFSETQRNKGNFPGRFSGRQFSNSRSEMNVSTLELGDSALYLCASSPHGDSYGYTFGSGTRLTVV.

J is TRBJ1-2 and V is TRBV12-5, with a possible D match to TRBD1 (5 bases). Germline CDR1 is LGHNT and CDR2 is FRNRAP. The CDR3 extends over 13 amino acids. The ends were cut back, 3 bases at V and 3 bases at J, with 8 bases in the middle. The CDR3 is CASGLQTDYGYTF. DNA of the CDR3: TGTGCTAGTGGTTTACAGACAGACTATGGCTACACCTTC. Supplemented by reference TRBV12-5 and TRBJ1-2, the full variable domain reads DARVTQTPRHKVTEMGQEVTMRCQPILGHNTVFWYRQTMMQGLELLAYFRNRAPLDDSGMPKDRFSAEMPDATLATLKIQPSEPRDSAVYFCASGLQTDYGYTFGSGTRLTVV.

The rearrangement joins TRBV7-3 to TRBJ2-2, with 12 bases fitting TRBD2. Germline V gene data show CDR1 as SGHTA and CDR2 as FQGTGA. The V and J ends lost 2 bases and 0 bases, in that order; junction bases with no gene match: 4. The CDR3 is 18 residues long. CDR3 sequence (DNA): TGTGCCAGCAGCTTACGACTAGCGGGAGCCCCGAACACCGGGGAGCTGTTTTTT. This encodes CASSLRLAGAPNTGELFF.

The gene calls are TRBV4-3 and TRBJ2-3; D is unclear. CDR1 and CDR2 from the germline V gene are LGHNA and YSLEER. The length of the CDR3 is 14 residues. The V end was cut by 4 bases, the J end by 3 bases, with 11 bases between. CDR3 region: CASSPQHSTDTQYF. The CDR3, as DNA: TGCGCCAGCAGCCCTCAGCACAGTACAGATACGCAGTATTTT.

The CDR3 region is CASSLAGQGHGYTF. The CDR3, as DNA: TGCGCCAGCAGCTTGGCCGGGCAGGGTCATGGCTACACCTTC. This rearrangement joins TRBV5-1 to TRBJ1-2; possible D gene TRBD1, 5 bases. The CDR3 is 14 amino acids. Trimming left V 0 bases short and J 6 bases short, with 12 bases between. CDR1 SGHRS and CDR2 YFSETQ come from the germline V gene.

The chain has TRBV5-8 and TRBJ1-5; no clear D. The CDR3 is 13 amino acids. Germline-derived CDR1 and CDR2 are SGHTS and YDEGEE. The V gene lost 0 bases and the J gene lost 3 bases, with 4 bases spanning the gap. The chain's CDR3 is CASSLVYNQPQHF. CDR3 nucleotides: TGTGCCAGCAGCTTGGTGTACAATCAGCCCCAGCATTTT.

CDR3 bases: TGTGCCAGCAGCCAAGAGTATACGAGTGTCGGAAACACCATATATTTT. This translates into CASSQEYTSVGNTIYF. The chain employs TRBV3-1 (or the pseudogene TRBV3-2) and TRBJ1-3, with D unresolved. The germline V gene encodes CDR1 LGHDT and CDR2 YNNKEL (reference sequence). CDR3 length: 16 amino acids. The V end lost 0 bases, the J end lost 4 bases, and 13 bases lay between the germline ends.

The V and J genes are TRBV6-4 and TRBJ2-3; tentatively, D is TRBD2 (5 bases). The germline V gene has CDR1 MRHNA and CDR2 SNTAGT. Trimming cost V 4 bases and J 3 bases, with 11 bases left between them. This CDR3 contains 14 residues. CDR3 amino acids: CASSVRDITDTQYF. CDR3 nucleotides: TGTGCCAGCAGTGTCCGGGATATAACAGATACGCAGTATTTT.

V and J are TRBV29-1 and TRBJ1-1, with no clear D. CDR1 SQVTM and CDR2 ANQGSEA come from the germline V gene. V shed 7 bases and J shed 8 bases, with 11 bases lying between them. The CDR3 consists of 10 residues. The CDR3 region has the DNA TGCAGCGGCGGAGGTCGAGAAGCTTTCTTT. Its protein is CSGGGREAFF.

V gene TRBV18 combines with J gene TRBJ1-4; 7 positions agree with TRBD1. J lost 3 bases, V lost 0 bases, and 13 bases had no gene match. The germline V gene has CDR1 KGHSH and CDR2 LQKENI. The CDR3 is 19 residues long. The CDR3 DNA reads TGTGCCAGCTCACCACCCAACCGGGACAGTGCACGATCTAATGAAAAACTGTTTTTT. Protein: CASSPPNRDSARSNEKLFF.

The chain employs TRBV9 and TRBJ2-3, with 9 bases lining up with TRBD2. This CDR3 comprises 16 residues. V was clipped by 4 bases and J by 3 bases; unmatched bases: 9. Germline V CDR1 and CDR2: SGDLS, YYNGEE. CDR3 residues: CASSPALRGGTDTQYF. CDR3 nucleotide sequence: TGTGCCAGCAGCCCAGCCCTGCGGGGGGGGACAGATACGCAGTATTTT.

This chain links TRBV9 with TRBJ2-2; D gene ambiguous. Trimming stripped 0 bases from V and 1 base from J, with 7 bases between. Germline CDR1 and CDR2: SGDLS and YYNGEE. This CDR3 region has 15 residues. The CDR3 spells CASSVAVVNTGELFF. The CDR3 region has the DNA TGTGCCAGCAGCGTAGCAGTTGTGAACACCGGGGAGCTGTTTTTT.

This sequence joins TRBV27 and TRBJ2-7; a weak D match, TRBD1 (5 bases). CDR3 length: 15 residues. Germline assignment: CDR1 MNHEY and CDR2 SMNVEV (reference sequence). V was pared by 4 bases and J by 1 base, with 14 bases between. CDR3 sequence reads: CASSSRALSSYEQYF. The DNA for the CDR3 is TGTGCCAGCAGTTCCAGGGCGCTATCGTCCTACGAGCAGTACTTC.

The chain uses TRBV5-1 and TRBJ2-1; D perhaps matches TRBD2 (5 bases). From germline, CDR1 is SGHRS and CDR2 YFSETQ. Deletions cut 3 bases from V and 8 bases from J, with 12 bases between. The CDR3 is 13 residues long. CDR3 sequence: CASSSLPRDEQFF. The DNA of the CDR3 is TGCGCCAGCAGCTCCCTCCCGAGGGATGAGCAGTTCTTC.